Below are 5 T cell receptor beta chains sequenced from a single sample in a study of tumor-infiltrating lymphocytes in primary liver carcinoma. Bulk tissue was left unsorted, and RNA and DNA were co-extracted from about 20-30 mg of it. A primer matching the constant region was used to make TCR beta cDNA from approximately 0.45 ug of total RNA. Each TCR beta library was derived from three nested multiplex PCR rounds that employed slightly modified ARM-PCR. For approximately 10 cycles apiece, the opening two PCR rounds ran with TRBV1-TRBV30 forward primers and a C-beta reverse primer. TCRdb independently ran MiXCR on the multiplex PCR reads; one entry per CDR3 protein. Of 35,000 to 45,000 distinct CDR3 sequences listed, roughly 80% are singletons. Sequencing was done on a sample of tumor-adjacent normal liver tissue. The receptors were gathered from a woman aged 25 to 39 with primary liver carcinoma and hepatitis B virus infection.

The rearrangement joins TRBV11-2 to TRBJ2-2, with 8 bases fitting TRBD1. Per the germline V gene, CDR1 is SGHAT and CDR2 is FQNNGV. This CDR3 spans 16 amino acids. V lost 4 bases, J lost 9 bases, and 13 bases stayed unmatched. The CDR3 is CASSSFQGRGRRELFF. The CDR3 DNA follows: TGTGCCAGCAGCTCATTTCAGGGCAGGGGGCGCCGGGAGCTGTTTTTT.

On this clonotype: This clone may be a read error of a much larger clone one base away. The chain carries TRBV7-3 and TRBJ1-4; D is uncertain. The CDR3 consists of 13 residues. The germline CDR1 and CDR2 sequences are SGHTA and FQGTGA. Between the trimmed V and J ends, which lost 2 bases and 9 bases, there was a span of 10 bases. CDR3 region: CASSLGRGQKLFF. The DNA of the CDR3 is TGTGCCAGCAGCTTAGGACGGGGTCAAAAACTGTTTTTT.

As for this clonotype: Germline is not matched at one junction end, which may reflect a read error. The chain employs TRBV6-2 or TRBV6-3 and TRBJ2-5, with D perhaps TRBD2 (5 bases). Germline V CDR1 and CDR2: MNHEY, SVGEGT. The CDR3 loop spans 15 amino acids. The CDR3 DNA sequence: TGTGCCAGCTGGTTCCTACCGGGAACCCAAGAGGCCCAGTACTTC. It codes for CASWFLPGTQEAQYF.

In DNA form, the CDR3 reads TGTGCCAGCAGCTTAGGAGGGTCTGGTATTGGGGGCACTGAATGTTTCTTT. It specifies CASSLGGSGIGGTECFF. The J gene is TRBJ1-1, the V gene TRBV13, with D possibly being TRBD1 (6 bases). CDR3 size: 17 residues. The germline V and J ends were trimmed by 0 bases and 13 bases, with 27 bases remaining between them. Germline CDR1 is PRHDT and CDR2 is FYEKMQ (reference sequence).

This clonotype was counted a few times. This chain joins TRBV7-2 and TRBJ2-1; 8 nucleotides match TRBD1. Trimming removed 5 bases from V and 8 bases from J; junction bases left unmatched: 11. The CDR3 extends over 15 amino acids. The V gene's germline CDR1 is SGHTA and CDR2 FQGNSA. CDR3 nucleotides: TGTGCCAGCAGCCTCGGTCAGGGGGCTTTCGATGAGCAGTTCTTC. Translation gives CASSLGQGAFDEQFF.